This T cell receptor beta chain was documented in a study of Ad26.COV2.S vaccination and SARS-CoV-2 variants (dated by TCRdb to the early 2020s). Regarding the complete study: Donors in the vaccine arm were drawn from COV1001, a phase I-IIa trial of Ad26.COV2.S in healthy adults that was multicentre, randomized, double-blind and placebo-controlled. Ad26.COV2.S was administered intramuscularly at a dose of 5x10^10 or 1x10^11 viral particles, either as one shot or as two shots given 56 days apart. Sequencing of the TCRbeta repertoire served to evaluate the specificity and breadth of SARS-CoV-2-reactive T cell receptors following Ad26.COV2.S vaccination. The TCR-sequenced set comprised roughly 30 samples: approximately 19 Ad26.COV2.S vaccine recipients, 5 placebo recipients and 8 SARS-CoV-2 convalescent individuals. Trial participants were randomized into five groups of five, in which low-dose or high-dose Ad26.COV2.S was given once or twice, or placebo was given on both occasions. Throughout the experiments and outcome assessment, investigators stayed blinded to trial group allocation. Results and caveats for the whole study, not just this receptor: Non-spike TCR breadth was comparable between vaccine and placebo recipients, consistent with the vaccine containing only spike. Comparing responses between vaccine doses or regimens was not something the study was powered to do. Ad26.COV2.S recipients had higher spike-specific TCR breadth than placebo recipients (P = 0.0014). After vaccination, spike-specific CD8+ and CD4+ T cell responses were reported to show substantial breadth. The authors noted that the TCR breadth and depth analyses may have underestimated total T cell responses.

The immunoSEQ Assay was used to sequence TCRbeta CDR3 regions. After extraction, genomic DNA underwent amplification by bias-controlled multiplex PCR, followed by high-throughput sequencing. Processing in the source paper ran as follows. To quantify the absolute abundance of each unique TCRbeta CDR3 region, sequences were collapsed and filtered. T cell fraction was estimated by normalizing TCRbeta template counts to usable DNA, with usable DNA measured through amplification of reference genes found in all nucleated cells. Repertoire TCRs were annotated as SARS-CoV-2-specific by exact matching of V gene, CDR3 amino acid sequence and J gene to a known reactive TCR set. The reference SARS-CoV-2 TCR set was obtained from MIRA and was filtered for enrichment in COVID-19-positive ImmuneCODE repertoires, whereby public or cross-reactive TCRs were removed. Using the MIRA antigens, annotated TCRs were further analysed by specific ORF or by position within an ORF. Breadth was defined as the number of annotated unique rearrangements divided by the total number of unique productive rearrangements, and depth was defined as the summed frequency of the annotated unique rearrangements. Two-sided Wilcoxon rank-sum tests were applied when comparing TCR breadth between groups. TCRdb holds this immuneACCESS table with in-frame rearrangements only. Some clones are missing; in checked studies, unresolved V genes explain under half, and the rest has no known cause. That table supplies the V and J calls and clone size; D and trimming were determined from the DNA. The sample records 300,000 to 350,000 clones, just over 85% of which are singletons. Roughly 2.1% of the sample is in the top ten clones.

Points on this clone: No antigen is known for it. The record has no base qualities; no much larger clone is one base away.

The treatment or condition label here, explained by the study, means: around 19 received Ad26.COV2.S at low or high dose, single or two shots; a few received placebo; per-sample allocation not given. Repertoires of vaccine and placebo recipients were sequenced from samples collected on day 63 after the first injection. Cohort 1b enrolled some 25 adults aged 18-55 years at a single site in Boston, USA, between 29 July and 7 August 2020. As a vaccine, Ad26.COV2.S was a replication-incompetent adenovirus type 26 vector that expressed a prefusion-stabilized SARS-CoV-2 spike protein derived from the original Wuhan strain. V and J are truncated by 2 bases and 1 base respectively, leaving an intervening sequence of 11 bases. The CDR3 runs 15 amino acids, cysteine and phenylalanine included. The CDR3 DNA has 45 bases and is translated from base 1. Sequences LGHNA (CDR1) and YNFKEQ (CDR2) are obtained from the germline V gene.

The specimen comprised peripheral blood, sampled in a trial of Ad26.COV2.S vaccine versus placebo. The chain couples TRBV4-2 to TRBJ1-1, with the D gene not clear enough to name. This sequence was found in a person aged 18-65 years who received the Ad26.COV2.S COVID-19 vaccine or a placebo. The sequenced DNA is TGTGCCAGCAGCCAAAACTCCGAGGGGAACACTGAAGCTTTCTTT. Its protein product is CASSQNSEGNTEAFF.